The rows below give T cell receptor beta chains drawn from one sample of a study of cytotoxic CD8 clonotypes in ibrutinib-treated CLL. Clones were sequenced by immunoSEQ multiplex PCR, and TCRdb holds only the in-frame ones, with some missing. The table has hundreds of thousands of clones, 70% seen once. The input for sequencing was PBMCs, taken after 24 months of ibrutinib treatment. These receptors were obtained from a human donor with chronic lymphocytic leukemia. CDR3s include the opening cysteine and the closing phenylalanine or tryptophan.

TRBV27 | CASSPVGRRDTEAFF
TRBV10-2 | CASSHGPGTGYNEQYF
TRBV6-5 | CASSYSGALNTEAFF
TRBV2 | CASISGRKDGQYF
TRBV5-1 | CASSSQGARADTQYF
TRBV18 | CASLVGQGLELFF
TRBV7-9 | CASSHTGGAETQYF
TRBV9 | CASSTGGNGNEQFF
TRBV29-1 | CSVERATGVVKEQYF
TRBV5-1 | CASSLASGGSYEQYF
TRBV7-8 | CASSLRDTSLNTEAFF
TRBV7-7 | CASSLRTSDGVNEQFF
TRBV6-6 | CASIYREGGELFF
TRBV30 | CAWEGLQETQYF
TRBV25-1 | CASSVGGQPQHF
TRBV6-6 | CASSGTSGSGAYEQYF
TRBV5-1 | CASSGQGSTGELFF
TRBV27 | CASSLAAGAHNEQFF
TRBV6-1 | CASSTQGGGYGYTF
TRBV28 | CASVPRWATDTQYF
TRBV7-9 | CASSRNSGTDTQYF
TRBV4-2 | CASSQEGSSGQYF
TRBV27 | CASSRTGEFYGYTF
TRBV5-6 | CASSFRTVATNEKLFF
TRBV10-3 | CAISAGEPNQPQHF
TRBV11-2 | CASSLDGGGTYYEQYF
TRBV5-8 | CASSLGASGRAEETQYF
TRBV6-5 | CASKFGTANTEAFF
TRBV27 | CASTPEGGNSPLHF
TRBV11-2 | CASSPQGATGELFF
TRBV18 | CASSYPLDYSNEQFF
TRBV13 | CASRPGQQSYEQYF
TRBV6-5 | CATNRGNTEAFF
TRBV28 | CASKDREDTEAFF
TRBV7-8 | CASSLARGGNTIYF
TRBV9 | CASSATHKNTEAFF
TRBV28 | CASATVNQPQHF
TRBV28 | CASQDEGQPQHF
TRBV2 | CASSGYGDQPQHF
TRBV6-5 | CASTNVPDEQFF
TRBV29-1 | CSARPTLTHTEAFF
TRBV28 | CASSLLKTGRADTQYF
TRBV6-5 | CASSSRANIQYF
TRBV7-2 | CASSTIGLEQYF
TRBV30 | CAWTIGGSWTDTQYF
TRBV27 | CASSQPARLGTDTQYF
TRBV5-4 | CASSLEGLETYGYTF